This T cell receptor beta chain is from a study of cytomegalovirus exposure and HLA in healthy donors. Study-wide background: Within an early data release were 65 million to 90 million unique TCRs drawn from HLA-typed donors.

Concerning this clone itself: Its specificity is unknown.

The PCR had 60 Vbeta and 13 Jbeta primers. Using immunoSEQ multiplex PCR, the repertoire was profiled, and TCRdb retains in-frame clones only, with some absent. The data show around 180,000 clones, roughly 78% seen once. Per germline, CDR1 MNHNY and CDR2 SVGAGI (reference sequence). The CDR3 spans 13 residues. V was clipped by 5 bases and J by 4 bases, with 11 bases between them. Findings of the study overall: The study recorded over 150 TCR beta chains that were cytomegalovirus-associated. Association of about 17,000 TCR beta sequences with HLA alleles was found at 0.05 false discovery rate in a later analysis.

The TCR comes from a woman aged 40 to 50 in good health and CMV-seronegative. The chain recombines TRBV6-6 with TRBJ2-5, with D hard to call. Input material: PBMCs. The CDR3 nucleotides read TGTGCCAGCAGTCGTGACATGAGAGAGACCCAGTACTTC. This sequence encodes CASSRDMRETQYF.